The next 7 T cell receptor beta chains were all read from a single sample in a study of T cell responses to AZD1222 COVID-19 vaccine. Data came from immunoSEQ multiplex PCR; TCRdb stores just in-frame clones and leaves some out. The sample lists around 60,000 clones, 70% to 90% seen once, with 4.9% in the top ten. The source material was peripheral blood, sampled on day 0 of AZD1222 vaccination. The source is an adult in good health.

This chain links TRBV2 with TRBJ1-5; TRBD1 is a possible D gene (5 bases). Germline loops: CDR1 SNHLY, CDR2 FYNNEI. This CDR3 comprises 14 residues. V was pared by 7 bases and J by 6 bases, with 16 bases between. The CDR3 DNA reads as TGTGCCAGCACCCGGGACTTATCTAGTCAGCCCCAGCATTTT. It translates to CASTRDLSSQPQHF.

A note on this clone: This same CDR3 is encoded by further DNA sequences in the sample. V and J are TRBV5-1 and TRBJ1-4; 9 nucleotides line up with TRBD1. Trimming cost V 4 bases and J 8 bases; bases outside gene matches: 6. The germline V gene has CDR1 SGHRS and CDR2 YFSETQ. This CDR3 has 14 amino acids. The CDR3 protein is CASSPGQGNEKLFF. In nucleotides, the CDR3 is TGCGCCAGCAGCCCGGGACAGGGTAACGAAAAACTGTTTTTT.

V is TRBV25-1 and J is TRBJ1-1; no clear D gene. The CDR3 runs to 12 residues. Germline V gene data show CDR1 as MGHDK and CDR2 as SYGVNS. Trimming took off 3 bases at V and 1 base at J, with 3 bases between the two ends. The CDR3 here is CASSERNTEAFF. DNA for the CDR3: TGTGCCAGCAGTGAGAGGAACACTGAAGCTTTCTTT. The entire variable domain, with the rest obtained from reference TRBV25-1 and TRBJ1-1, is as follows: EADIYQTPRYLVIGTGKKITLECSQTMGHDKMYWYQQDPGMELHLIHYSYGVNSTEKGDLSSESTVSRIRTEHFPLTLESARPSHTSQYLCASSERNTEAFFGQGTRLTVV.

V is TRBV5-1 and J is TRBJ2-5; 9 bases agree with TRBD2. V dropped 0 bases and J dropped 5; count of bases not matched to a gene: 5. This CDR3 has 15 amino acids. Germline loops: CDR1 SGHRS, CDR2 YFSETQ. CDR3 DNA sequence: TGCGCCAGCAGCTTGGGGGGACTAGCTGTGGAGACCCAGTACTTC. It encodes CASSLGGLAVETQYF.

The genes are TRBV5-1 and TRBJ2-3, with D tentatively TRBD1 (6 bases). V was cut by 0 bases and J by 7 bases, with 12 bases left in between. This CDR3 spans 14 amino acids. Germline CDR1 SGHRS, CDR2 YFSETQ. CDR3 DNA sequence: TGCGCCAGCAGCTTGGTGTCAGGGGATTATACGCAGTATTTT. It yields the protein CASSLVSGDYTQYF.

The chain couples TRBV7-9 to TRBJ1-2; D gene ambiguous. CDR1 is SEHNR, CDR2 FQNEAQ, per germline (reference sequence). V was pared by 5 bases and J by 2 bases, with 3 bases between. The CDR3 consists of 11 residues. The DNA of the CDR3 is TGTGCCAGCAGCGACAACTATGGCTACACCTTC. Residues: CASSDNYGYTF.

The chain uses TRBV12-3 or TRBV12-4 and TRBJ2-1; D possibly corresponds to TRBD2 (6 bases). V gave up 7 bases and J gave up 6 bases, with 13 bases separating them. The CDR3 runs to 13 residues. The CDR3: CASTPTSPNEQFF. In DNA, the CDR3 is TGTGCCAGCACACCGACTAGTCCCAATGAGCAGTTCTTC.